Listed below are T cell receptor beta chains from one sample, sequenced in a study of T cells in Graves' hyperthyroidism and ophthalmopathy. TCRdb passed the multiplex PCR reads through MiXCR, listing each CDR3 protein once. The data contain 550,000 to 700,000 distinct CDR3 sequences, about 45% of them singletons. Sequencing was carried out using peripheral blood or thyroid tissue (not recorded which). The receptors come from an adult woman with Graves' disease, either hyperthyroidism or ophthalmopathy (not recorded which). Both conserved end residues are part of each CDR3. The D gene is left open where the match is weak. Rows give clone size only sometimes, using once, few, many, or a class for an expanded clone.

v_gene: TRBV29-1; abundance: many; d_gene: TRBD1; j_gene: TRBJ1-6; CDR3aa: CSVRDRVNSPLHF; CDR3nt: TGCAGCGTCCGGGACAGGGTAAATTCACCCCTCCACTTT
v_gene: TRBV28; abundance: few; d_gene: -; j_gene: TRBJ1-1; CDR3aa: CASRTGTFEAFF; CDR3nt: TGTGCCAGCAGAACCGGGACATTTGAAGCTTTCTTT
v_gene: TRBV10-3; abundance: -; d_gene: -; j_gene: TRBJ1-2; CDR3aa: CAVRGVHGYTF; CDR3nt: TGTGCCGTCCGGGGGGTCCATGGCTACACCTTC
v_gene: TRBV7-2; abundance: -; d_gene: -; j_gene: TRBJ1-6; CDR3aa: CALRRGLLGGNSPLHF; CDR3nt: TGTGCCCTTCGCAGAGGGCTCCTGGGTGGTAATTCACCCCTCCACTTT
v_gene: TRBV7-3; abundance: many; d_gene: -; j_gene: TRBJ1-1; CDR3aa: CASSTQGLNTEAFF; CDR3nt: TGTGCCAGCAGCACACAGGGCTTGAACACTGAAGCTTTCTTT
v_gene: TRBV2; abundance: -; d_gene: -; j_gene: TRBJ2-6; CDR3aa: CASSEGETGANVLTF; CDR3nt: TGTGCCAGCAGTGAAGGGGAGACTGGTGCCAACGTCCTGACTTTC
v_gene: TRBV20-1; abundance: -; d_gene: -; j_gene: TRBJ2-5; CDR3aa: CSARGGTGSETQYF; CDR3nt: TGCAGTGCTAGGGGGGGCACTGGGTCGGAGACCCAGTACTTC
v_gene: TRBV11-3; abundance: -; d_gene: TRBD2; j_gene: TRBJ2-2; CDR3aa: CASSSGQRGSPTGELFF; CDR3nt: TGTGCCAGCAGCTCGGGGCAGCGCGGGAGCCCCACCGGGGAGCTGTTTTTT
v_gene: TRBV7-9; abundance: few; d_gene: TRBD2; j_gene: TRBJ2-7; CDR3aa: CASSTGQGLAGNEQYF; CDR3nt: TGTGCCAGCAGCACCGGACAGGGACTAGCGGGAAACGAGCAGTACTTC
v_gene: TRBV10-3; abundance: few; d_gene: -; j_gene: TRBJ2-5; CDR3aa: CAISVQGSGETQYF; CDR3nt: TGTGCCATCAGTGTCCAGGGGTCCGGGGAGACCCAGTACTTC
v_gene: TRBV7-8; abundance: many; d_gene: -; j_gene: TRBJ1-5; CDR3aa: CASSLDRGVGNQPQHF; CDR3nt: TGTGCCAGCAGCTTAGATCGGGGGGTGGGCAATCAGCCCCAGCATTTT
v_gene: TRBV6-1; abundance: many; d_gene: TRBD1; j_gene: TRBJ1-3; CDR3aa: CASSTGEVGSGNTIYF; CDR3nt: TGTGCCAGCAGCACAGGGGAGGTTGGCTCTGGAAACACCATATATTTT
v_gene: TRBV6-1; abundance: -; d_gene: TRBD1; j_gene: TRBJ1-1; CDR3aa: CASSRDSFNYEAFF; CDR3nt: TGTGCCAGCAGTCGGGACAGCTTCAACTATGAAGCTTTCTTT
v_gene: TRBV7-9; abundance: -; d_gene: -; j_gene: TRBJ2-2; CDR3aa: CASSLDSGAEGELFF; CDR3nt: TGTGCCAGCAGCTTAGACTCAGGGGCAGAAGGGGAGCTGTTTTTT
v_gene: TRBV28; abundance: -; d_gene: -; j_gene: TRBJ2-5; CDR3aa: CASRPGRNQETQYF; CDR3nt: TGTGCCAGCAGGCCGGGACGTAACCAAGAGACCCAGTACTTC
v_gene: TRBV2; abundance: -; d_gene: TRBD1; j_gene: TRBJ2-2; CDR3aa: CASSEGQGVIGELFF; CDR3nt: TGTGCCAGTAGTGAGGGTCAGGGGGTGATCGGGGAGCTGTTTTTT
v_gene: TRBV29-1; abundance: -; d_gene: -; j_gene: TRBJ1-2; CDR3aa: CSVIPPGNYGYTF; CDR3nt: TGCAGCGTTATCCCCCCGGGGAACTATGGCTACACCTTC
v_gene: TRBV2; abundance: many; d_gene: -; j_gene: TRBJ1-1; CDR3aa: CASSELPNTEAFF; CDR3nt: TGTGCCAGCAGTGAGTTGCCGAACACTGAAGCTTTCTTT
v_gene: TRBV7-8; abundance: -; d_gene: -; j_gene: TRBJ2-5; CDR3aa: CASSFRVAGETQYF; CDR3nt: TGTGCCAGCAGCTTCCGGGTCGCTGGGGAGACCCAGTACTTC
v_gene: TRBV20-1; abundance: -; d_gene: -; j_gene: TRBJ1-5; CDR3aa: CSARGGPASNQPQHF; CDR3nt: TGCAGTGCTAGGGGGGGACCCGCTAGCAATCAGCCCCAGCATTTT
v_gene: TRBV20-1; abundance: many; d_gene: TRBD1; j_gene: TRBJ1-5; CDR3aa: CSANGQGDQPQHF; CDR3nt: TGCAGTGCTAATGGACAGGGAGATCAGCCCCAGCATTTT
v_gene: TRBV6-5; abundance: many; d_gene: -; j_gene: TRBJ1-6; CDR3aa: CASGRQANSPLHF; CDR3nt: TGTGCCAGCGGTAGACAGGCGAATTCACCCCTCCACTTT
v_gene: TRBV27; abundance: -; d_gene: TRBD1; j_gene: TRBJ1-1; CDR3aa: CASSFTGGANTEAFF; CDR3nt: TGTGCCAGCAGTTTTACAGGGGGCGCCAACACTGAAGCTTTCTTT
v_gene: TRBV19; abundance: -; d_gene: TRBD1; j_gene: TRBJ1-6; CDR3aa: CASCEQGRSPLHF; CDR3nt: TGTGCCAGTTGTGAACAGGGGCGGTCACCCCTCCACTTT
v_gene: TRBV7-2; abundance: once; d_gene: -; j_gene: TRBJ2-1; CDR3aa: CASSRLGSYNEQFF; CDR3nt: TGCGCCAGCAGCCGCCTGGGCTCCTACAATGAGCAGTTCTTC
v_gene: TRBV5-1; abundance: once; d_gene: -; j_gene: TRBJ1-6; CDR3aa: CASSLRLGDSPLHF; CDR3nt: TGCGCCAGCAGCTTGAGGTTGGGAGATTCACCCCTCCACTTT
v_gene: TRBV29-1; abundance: few; d_gene: -; j_gene: TRBJ2-2; CDR3aa: CSVEVGGANTGELFF; CDR3nt: TGCAGCGTTGAAGTCGGGGGAGCGAACACCGGGGAGCTGTTTTTT
v_gene: TRBV7-2; abundance: -; d_gene: -; j_gene: TRBJ1-2; CDR3aa: CASSLDGGNLHGYTF; CDR3nt: TGTGCCAGCAGCTTAGACGGCGGGAACCTACATGGCTACACCTTC
v_gene: TRBV7-2; abundance: once; d_gene: -; j_gene: TRBJ2-6; CDR3aa: CASTQYGRPAGANVLTF; CDR3nt: TGTGCCAGCACTCAATACGGACGGCCCGCTGGGGCCAACGTCCTGACTTTC
v_gene: TRBV4-2; abundance: many; d_gene: -; j_gene: TRBJ1-5; CDR3aa: CASSQDSNQPQHF; CDR3nt: TGTGCCAGCAGCCAAGATAGCAATCAGCCCCAGCATTTT
v_gene: TRBV7-8; abundance: -; d_gene: -; j_gene: TRBJ2-6; CDR3aa: CASSLRFPGANVLTF; CDR3nt: TGTGCCAGCAGCCTACGGTTTCCTGGGGCCAACGTCCTGACTTTC
v_gene: TRBV9; abundance: many; d_gene: TRBD2; j_gene: TRBJ2-3; CDR3aa: CASSVGLAGIAQYF; CDR3nt: TGTGCCAGCAGCGTAGGGCTAGCGGGAATAGCGCAGTATTTT
v_gene: TRBV27; abundance: many; d_gene: -; j_gene: TRBJ1-1; CDR3aa: CASSLSTGRGEAFF; CDR3nt: TGTGCCAGCAGTTTATCGACGGGCCGGGGTGAAGCTTTCTTT
v_gene: TRBV5-1; abundance: -; d_gene: TRBD2; j_gene: TRBJ2-5; CDR3aa: CASSLGTSGRLMNF; CDR3nt: TGCGCCAGCAGCTTGGGGACTAGCGGGAGGTTGATGAACTTC
v_gene: TRBV6-4; abundance: -; d_gene: -; j_gene: TRBJ2-5; CDR3aa: CASSELRVSETQYF; CDR3nt: TGTGCCAGCAGTGAGCTCAGGGTATCCGAGACCCAGTACTTC
v_gene: TRBV10-3; abundance: once; d_gene: -; j_gene: TRBJ2-7; CDR3aa: CASSLWQSSYEQYF; CDR3nt: TGTGCCAGCAGTTTATGGCAGAGCTCCTACGAGCAGTACTTC
v_gene: TRBV20-1; abundance: once; d_gene: TRBD1; j_gene: TRBJ2-5; CDR3aa: CSAHSGTGVETQYF; CDR3nt: TGCAGTGCGCATTCCGGGACAGGGGTGGAGACCCAGTACTTC
v_gene: TRBV20-1; abundance: many; d_gene: -; j_gene: TRBJ1-6; CDR3aa: CSARVSIGISPLHF; CDR3nt: TGCAGTGCCCGCGTATCGATCGGAATCTCACCCCTCCACTTT
v_gene: TRBV5-1; abundance: few; d_gene: -; j_gene: TRBJ2-5; CDR3aa: CASSPGAGVETQYF; CDR3nt: TGCGCCAGCAGCCCGGGAGCAGGAGTAGAGACCCAGTACTTC
v_gene: TRBV6-1; abundance: many; d_gene: -; j_gene: TRBJ2-7; CDR3aa: CASSGVRPSEQYF; CDR3nt: TGTGCCAGCAGTGGAGTGCGGCCAAGCGAGCAGTACTTC
v_gene: TRBV10-3; abundance: -; d_gene: TRBD2; j_gene: TRBJ2-5; CDR3aa: CAIRPGLADQETQYF; CDR3nt: TGTGCCATCAGACCGGGACTAGCGGACCAAGAGACCCAGTACTTC
v_gene: TRBV7-3; abundance: many; d_gene: -; j_gene: TRBJ1-1; CDR3aa: CASSPRGGTTEAFF; CDR3nt: TGTGCCAGCAGCCCCCGGGGGGGGACCACTGAAGCTTTCTTT
v_gene: TRBV20-1; abundance: many; d_gene: -; j_gene: TRBJ2-7; CDR3aa: CSARDRGHEQYF; CDR3nt: TGCAGTGCTAGAGATAGGGGTCACGAGCAGTACTTC
v_gene: TRBV5-1; abundance: many; d_gene: -; j_gene: TRBJ2-5; CDR3aa: CASSLAATSEETQYF; CDR3nt: TGCGCCAGCAGCTTGGCCGCGACGTCAGAAGAGACCCAGTACTTC
v_gene: TRBV7-2; abundance: few; d_gene: -; j_gene: TRBJ1-2; CDR3aa: CASPPPAEFYGYTF; CDR3nt: TGTGCCAGCCCACCTCCGGCAGAGTTCTATGGCTACACCTTC
v_gene: TRBV29-1; abundance: -; d_gene: TRBD1; j_gene: TRBJ1-5; CDR3aa: CSVAGQPNQPQHF; CDR3nt: TGCAGCGTTGCGGGACAGCCAAATCAGCCCCAGCATTTT
v_gene: TRBV7-2; abundance: -; d_gene: -; j_gene: TRBJ2-2; CDR3aa: CASSLPGVGELFF; CDR3nt: TGTGCCAGCAGCTTACCGGGGGTCGGTGAGCTGTTTTTT
v_gene: TRBV30; abundance: -; d_gene: TRBD1; j_gene: TRBJ1-5; CDR3aa: CAWTTGGLQPQHF; CDR3nt: TGTGCCTGGACAACAGGGGGCCTTCAGCCCCAGCATTTT
v_gene: TRBV3-1; abundance: many; d_gene: TRBD1; j_gene: TRBJ1-1; CDR3aa: CASRVGTGANTEAFF; CDR3nt: TGTGCCAGCAGGGTGGGGACAGGGGCGAACACTGAAGCTTTCTTT
v_gene: TRBV20-1; abundance: few; d_gene: -; j_gene: TRBJ1-2; CDR3aa: CSARVTRFRGYTF; CDR3nt: TGCAGTGCTAGAGTCACCAGGTTCCGTGGCTACACCTTC
v_gene: TRBV15; abundance: -; d_gene: TRBD2; j_gene: TRBJ2-5; CDR3aa: CATSGGLAGELETQYF; CDR3nt: TGTGCCACCAGCGGCGGACTAGCGGGAGAGCTCGAGACCCAGTACTTC
v_gene: TRBV29-1; abundance: -; d_gene: -; j_gene: TRBJ1-2; CDR3aa: CSSYGQKLYGYTF; CDR3nt: TGCAGCAGTTACGGTCAGAAACTCTATGGCTACACCTTC